This T cell receptor beta chain was found in a study of a mutant IDH1 vaccine in newly diagnosed glioma. Trimming left V 3 bases short and J 6 bases short, with 9 bases between. CDR3 size: 13 residues. CDR1 is MNHEY, CDR2 SMNVEV, per germline (reference sequence). TCRdb's table, derived via immunoSEQ multiplex PCR, lists solely in-frame clones and lacks some. The table has 120,000 or so clones, 80% seen once. Time point given: week 11, during vaccination. Every single dose of the vaccine, 300 ug of mutant IDH1 20-mer peptide, came with topical imiquimod. As regards this clone: Its specificity is unknown.

The specimen was PBMCs, collected from a glioma patient whose treatment included an IDH1 peptide vaccine. The TCR comes from a middle-aged man with glioma. V and J are TRBV27 and TRBJ2-1; D not resolved. CDR3 DNA sequence: TGTGCCAGCAGTTTTGGGCTACTCAATGAGCAGTTCTTC. Translated, it gives CASSFGLLNEQFF.